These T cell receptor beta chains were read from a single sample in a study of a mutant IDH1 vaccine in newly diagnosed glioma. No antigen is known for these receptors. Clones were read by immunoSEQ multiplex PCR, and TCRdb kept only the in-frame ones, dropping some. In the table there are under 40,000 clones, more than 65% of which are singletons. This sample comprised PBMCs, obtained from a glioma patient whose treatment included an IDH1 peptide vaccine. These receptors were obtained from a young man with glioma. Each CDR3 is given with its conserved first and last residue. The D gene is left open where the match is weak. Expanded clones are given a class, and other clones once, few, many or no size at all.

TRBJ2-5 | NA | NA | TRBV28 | TGTGCCAGCAGTTTGGGTCCTGAAGAAGAGACCCAGTACTTC | CASSLGPEEETQYF
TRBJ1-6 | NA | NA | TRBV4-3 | TGCGCCAGCAGCCAAGATCGTCACTCGAAAGTTTATAATTCACCCCTCCACTTT | CASSQDRHSKVYNSPLHF
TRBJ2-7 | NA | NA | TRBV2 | TGTGCCAGCAAAAGGTGGTCCGACTACGAGCAGTACTTC | CASKRWSDYEQYF
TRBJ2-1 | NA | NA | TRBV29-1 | TGCAGCGTTGAAGACCAGCGGACCTACAATGAGCAGTTCTTC | CSVEDQRTYNEQFF
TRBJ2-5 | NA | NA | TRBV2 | TGTGCCAGCACCGGGAGTCGCCAAGAGACCCAGTACTTC | CASTGSRQETQYF
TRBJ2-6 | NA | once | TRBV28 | TGTGCCAGCAGTTTCCCCTCTGGGGCCAACGTCCTGACTTTC | CASSFPSGANVLTF
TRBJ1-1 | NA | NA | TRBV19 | TGTGCCAGTAGCCCCAGAGCCCGTACAACAGGGATATACGGGAACACTGAAGCTTTCTTT | CASSPRARTTGIYGNTEAFF
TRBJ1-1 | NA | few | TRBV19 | TGTGCCAGTAGCCCCGGCACTGAAGCTTTCTTT | CASSPGTEAFF
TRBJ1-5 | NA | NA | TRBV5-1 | TGCGCCAGCTTCGGAGGGGGGGCCGAGGGCAATCAGCCCCAGCATTTT | CASFGGGAEGNQPQHF
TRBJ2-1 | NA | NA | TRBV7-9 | TGTGCCAGCAGCTCGGCTCCTCGGGAAAATGAGCAGTTCTTC | CASSSAPRENEQFF
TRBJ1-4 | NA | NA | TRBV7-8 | TGTGCCAGCAGCTTATTACAGGGTGAAAAACTGTTTTTT | CASSLLQGEKLFF
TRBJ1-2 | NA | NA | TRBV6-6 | TGTGCCAGCAGTTACTCCCCGGAGTACGGCTACACCTTC | CASSYSPEYGYTF
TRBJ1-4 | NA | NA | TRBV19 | TGTGCCAGTAGTCGTCAGGGATCGAACGAAAAACTGTTTTTT | CASSRQGSNEKLFF
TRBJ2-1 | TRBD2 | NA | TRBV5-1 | TGCGCCAGCAGCTTGTTCGGACTAGCGGGGGGCAATGAGCAGTTCTTC | CASSLFGLAGGNEQFF
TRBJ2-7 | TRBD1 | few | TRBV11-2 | TGTGCCAGCAGCTTAGGGGGACAGGGCTACGAGCAGTACTTC | CASSLGGQGYEQYF
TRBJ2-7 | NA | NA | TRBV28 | TGTGCCAGCGGCCGGGACACACCCTACGAGCAGTACTTC | CASGRDTPYEQYF
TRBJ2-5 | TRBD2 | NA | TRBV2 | TGTGCCAGCAGTGAGCCGGGACTAGGGGAGACCCAGTACTTC | CASSEPGLGETQYF
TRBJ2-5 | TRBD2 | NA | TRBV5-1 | TGCGCCAGCAGCTTGGCCGAGGGACTAGCGGGAGAGACCCAGTACTTC | CASSLAEGLAGETQYF
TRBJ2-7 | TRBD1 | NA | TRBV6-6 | TGTGCCAGCAGTTCGACAGGGAGCTCCTACGAGCAGTACTTC | CASSSTGSSYEQYF
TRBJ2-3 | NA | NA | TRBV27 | TGTGCCACCTCCCACGCGGGCCGCACAGATACGCAGTATTTT | CATSHAGRTDTQYF
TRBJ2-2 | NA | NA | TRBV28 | TGTGCCAGCAGTTTATTCAGGGGAAGCACCGGGGAGCTGTTTTTT | CASSLFRGSTGELFF
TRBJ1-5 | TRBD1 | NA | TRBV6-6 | TGTGCCAGCAGTTATGGAGGGGGCCATAGCAATCAGCCCCAGCATTTT | CASSYGGGHSNQPQHF
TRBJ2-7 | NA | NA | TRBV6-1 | TGTGCCAGCAGTGAAGCGGCCCAGCACTTC | CASSEAAQHF
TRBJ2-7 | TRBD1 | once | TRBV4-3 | TGCGCCAGCAGCCAAGAGATTAACAGGGGCTTCGAGCAGTACTTC | CASSQEINRGFEQYF
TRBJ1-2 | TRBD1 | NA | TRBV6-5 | TGTGCCAGCAGCCAAGACAGGGTAGGCTACACCTTC | CASSQDRVGYTF
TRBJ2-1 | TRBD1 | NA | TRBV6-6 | TGTGCCAGCAGTTACAGGGACAGGGGTACAGGTGAGCAGTTCTTC | CASSYRDRGTGEQFF
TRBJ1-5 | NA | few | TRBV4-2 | TGTGCCAGCAGCCAAGCCCAGACTTATAGCAATCAGCCCCAGCATTTT | CASSQAQTYSNQPQHF
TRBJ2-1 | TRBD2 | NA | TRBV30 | TGTGCCTGGAGTACCCATAGCGGGGGGAGCTCCTACAATGAGCAGTTCTTC | CAWSTHSGGSSYNEQFF
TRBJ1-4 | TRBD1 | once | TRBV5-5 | TGTGCCAGCAGCTCGACCGGGACAGGGACTAATGAAAAACTGTTTTTT | CASSSTGTGTNEKLFF
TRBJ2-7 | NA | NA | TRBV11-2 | TGTGCCAGCAGCTTAAGCCTCCGGAACAGAGGGTTTTACGAGCAGTACTTC | CASSLSLRNRGFYEQYF
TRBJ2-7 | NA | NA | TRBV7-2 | TGTGCCAGCAGCCAGACTACTCAATACGAGCAGTACTTC | CASSQTTQYEQYF
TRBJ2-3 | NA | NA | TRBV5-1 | TGCGCCAGCAGTATCGCCCCCACAGATACGCAGTATTTT | CASSIAPTDTQYF
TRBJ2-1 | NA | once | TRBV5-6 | TGTGCCAGCAGCTTGTTGTCGGGAATCGATGAGCAGTTCTTC | CASSLLSGIDEQFF
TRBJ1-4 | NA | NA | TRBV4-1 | TGCGCCAGCAGCCCAGCGCGCGAAAAACTGTTTTTT | CASSPAREKLFF
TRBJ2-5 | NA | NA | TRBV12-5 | TGTGCTAGTGGTTTAGACACCGGGACAGAGACCCAGTACTTC | CASGLDTGTETQYF
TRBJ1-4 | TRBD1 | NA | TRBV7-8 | TGTGCCAGCAGCCGGGGCCGGACAGGGCAAGAAAAACTGTTTTTT | CASSRGRTGQEKLFF
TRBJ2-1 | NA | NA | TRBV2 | TGTGCCAGCACGGCGGATTCCTACAATGAGCAGTTCTTC | CASTADSYNEQFF
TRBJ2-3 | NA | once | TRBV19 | TGTGCCAGTGAGCGAGGTCGAGTCAGCGATACGCAGTATTTT | CASERGRVSDTQYF
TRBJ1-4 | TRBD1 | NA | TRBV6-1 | TGTGCCAGCAGTGGTAGGGGGCGGTCTAATGAAAAACTGTTTTTT | CASSGRGRSNEKLFF
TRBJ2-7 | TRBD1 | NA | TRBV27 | TGTGCCAGCAGTGCCGGGACAGGGTACGAGCAGTACTTC | CASSAGTGYEQYF
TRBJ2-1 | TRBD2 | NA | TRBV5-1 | TGCGCCAGCAGCTTGGTCACTAGCGGGACCAATGAGCAGTTCTTC | CASSLVTSGTNEQFF
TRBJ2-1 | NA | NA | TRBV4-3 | TGCGCCAGCAGCCAAGATTTGAATGAGCAGTTCTTC | CASSQDLNEQFF
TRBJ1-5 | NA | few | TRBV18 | TGTGCCAGCTCTCCAACAGGGTATTATCAGCCCCAGCATTTT | CASSPTGYYQPQHF
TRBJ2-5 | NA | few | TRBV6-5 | TGTGCCAGCAGTTACAGAGCCCCCAAGGGGGAGACCCAGTACTTC | CASSYRAPKGETQYF
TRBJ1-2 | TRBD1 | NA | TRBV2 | TGTGCCAGCAGCACACTAACAGGGGGCGGTGGCTACACCTTC | CASSTLTGGGGYTF